Presented here are 10 T cell receptor beta chains from one specimen sequenced in a study of T cell repertoires in cytomegalovirus infection. Each CDR3 protein gets one entry after TCRdb re-called the reads with MiXCR. The data hold roughly 600,000 distinct CDR3 sequences, with 24% observed a single time. The source material was CD8+ T cells from PBMCs. The receptors were gathered from a human donor in good health (CMV status not recorded). Some clones in this sample may be carry-over from other donors' samples.

The sample holds many counts of this clonotype. The CDR3 spells CASRGLAGDLSYNEQFF. Here the CDR3 DNA reads TGTGCCAGCAGAGGACTAGCGGGGGACCTCTCCTACAATGAGCAGTTCTTC. V gene TRBV12-3 or TRBV12-4 combines with J gene TRBJ2-1; 13 bases map to TRBD2. CDR3 length equals 17 residues. The V and J ends lost 6 bases and 0 bases, in that order; junction bases with no gene match: 5.

This clonotype appeared once. The chain uses TRBV14 and TRBJ2-3; D call uncertain. Germline V lookup: CDR1 SGHDN, CDR2 FVKESK. The germline V and J ends were trimmed by 4 bases and 2 bases, with 7 bases remaining between them. CDR3 length equals 13 residues. The CDR3 region has the DNA TGTGCCAGCAGCCGGTTTTACACAGATACGCAGTATTTT. This sequence encodes CASSRFYTDTQYF.

In its sample, this clonotype was seen a few times. V and J are TRBV28 and TRBJ1-5; no clear D. Germline-derived CDR1 and CDR2 are MDHEN and SYDVKM. There are 14 residues in the CDR3. Trimming stripped 1 base from V and 3 bases from J, with 7 bases between. The CDR3 DNA reads TGTGCCAGCAGTTTATACAGATACAATCAGCCCCAGCATTTT. Translating gives CASSLYRYNQPQHF.

The rearrangement joins TRBV29-1 to TRBJ2-5; the D is unclear. CDR1 is SQVTM and CDR2 is ANQGSEA in the germline V gene. Trimming took off 3 bases at V and 4 bases at J, with 6 bases between the two ends. The CDR3 loop spans 11 amino acids. The DNA of the CDR3 is TGCAGCGTTGACCCTCTAGAGACCCAGTACTTC. Its protein product is CSVDPLETQYF.

This clonotype showed up just a few times. The chain has TRBV29-1 and TRBJ1-1; 8 nucleotides line up with TRBD1. Germline CDR1 reads SQVTM; CDR2 reads ANQGSEA. Trimming at V came to 4 bases and at J to 1 base, leaving 8 bases not matched to a gene. The CDR3 length is 15 residues. CDR3 nucleotide sequence: TGCAGCGTTGCAGGCCAACAGGGGGAGAACACTGAAGCTTTCTTT. Protein product: CSVAGQQGENTEAFF. The variable domain in full, with the rest retrieved from reference TRBV29-1 and TRBJ1-1, is SAVISQKPSRDICQRGTSLTIQCQVDSQVTMMFWYRQQPGQSLTLIATANQGSEATYESGFVIDKFPISRPNLTFSTLTVSNMSPEDSSIYLCSVAGQQGENTEAFFGQGTRLTVV.

The sample holds many counts of this clonotype. The chain carries TRBV28 and TRBJ2-3; perhaps D is TRBD1 or TRBD2 (5 bases each). The V gene lost 5 bases and the J gene lost 2 bases, with 23 bases spanning the gap. The CDR3 has 18 residues. Looked up from germline, CDR1 is MDHEN and CDR2 is SYDVKM. CDR3 residues: CASSGALRGSRNTDTQYF. CDR3 sequence (DNA): TGTGCCAGCAGTGGGGCTCTTCGGGGCTCCCGAAACACAGATACGCAGTATTTT. Full variable domain (remainder filled in from reference TRBV28 and TRBJ2-3): DVKVTQSSRYLVKRTGEKVFLECVQDMDHENMFWYRQDPGLGLRLIYFSYDVKMKEKGDIPEGYSVSREKKERFSLILESASTNQTSMYLCASSGALRGSRNTDTQYFGPGTRLTVL.

There are many counts of this clonotype. The rearrangement links TRBV7-3 to TRBJ2-2; D gene uncertain. The CDR3 length is 13 residues. Trimming removed 4 bases at V and 5 bases at J, with 8 bases between. Per germline, CDR1 SGHTA and CDR2 FQGTGA. The CDR3 spells CASSSLLTGELFF. The CDR3, as DNA: TGTGCCAGCAGCTCCTTATTAACCGGGGAGCTGTTTTTT.

The rearrangement uses TRBV6-2 or TRBV6-3 and TRBJ1-1; 8 nucleotides line up with TRBD1. Germline-derived CDR1 and CDR2 are MNHEY and SVGEGT. The ends lost 4 bases at V and 1 base at J; junction bases unmatched: 2. This CDR3 is 14 amino acids long. CDR3 DNA sequence: TGTGCCAGCAGTTGGACAGGGCCGAACACTGAAGCTTTCTTT. Its translation is CASSWTGPNTEAFF.

The chain links TRBV7-9 to TRBJ2-1; a possible D gene is TRBD2 (7 bases). Trimming took 9 bases from V and 10 from J, leaving 16 bases between them. This CDR3 region has 12 residues. Germline V CDR1 and CDR2: SEHNR, FQNEAQ (reference sequence). CDR3 bases: TGTGCCAGGGGGGGGCCGTTGCTGGAGCAGTTCTTC. This encodes CARGGPLLEQFF.

At least ten counts were recorded for this clonotype. V gene TRBV28 combines with J gene TRBJ1-2, with 7 nucleotides matching TRBD1. This CDR3 is 16 amino acids long. The V segment lost 2 bases and the J segment 4 bases; nucleotides outside the gene matches: 10. Looked up from germline, CDR1 is MDHEN and CDR2 is SYDVKM. CDR3 amino acids: CASSLDPTGTIYGYTF. CDR3 nucleotide sequence: TGTGCCAGCAGTTTAGACCCGACAGGGACCATCTATGGCTACACCTTC.